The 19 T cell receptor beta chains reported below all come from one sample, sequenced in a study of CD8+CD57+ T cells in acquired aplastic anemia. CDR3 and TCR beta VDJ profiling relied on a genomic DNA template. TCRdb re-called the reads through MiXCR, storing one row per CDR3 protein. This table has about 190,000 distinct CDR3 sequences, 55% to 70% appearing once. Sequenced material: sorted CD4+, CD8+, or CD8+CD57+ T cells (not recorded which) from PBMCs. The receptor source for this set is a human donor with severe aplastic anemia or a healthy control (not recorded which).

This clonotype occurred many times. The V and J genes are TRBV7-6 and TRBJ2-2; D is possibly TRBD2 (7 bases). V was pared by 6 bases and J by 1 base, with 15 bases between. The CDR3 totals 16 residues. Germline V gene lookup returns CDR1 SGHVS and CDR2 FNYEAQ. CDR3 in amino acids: CASRRKGGENTGELFF. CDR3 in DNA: TGTGCCAGCAGACGTAAGGGGGGGGAGAACACCGGGGAGCTGTTTTTT.

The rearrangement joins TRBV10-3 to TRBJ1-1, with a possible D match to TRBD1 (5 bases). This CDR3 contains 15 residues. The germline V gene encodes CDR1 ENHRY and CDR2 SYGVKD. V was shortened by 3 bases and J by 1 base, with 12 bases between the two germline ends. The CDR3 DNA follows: TGTGCCATCAGTGAATCCGGCAGGGCGAACACTGAAGCTTTCTTT. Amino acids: CAISESGRANTEAFF.

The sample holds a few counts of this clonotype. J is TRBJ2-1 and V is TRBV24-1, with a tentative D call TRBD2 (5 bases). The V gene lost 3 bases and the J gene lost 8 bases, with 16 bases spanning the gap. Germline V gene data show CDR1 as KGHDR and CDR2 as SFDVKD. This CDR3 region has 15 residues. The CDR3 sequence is CATSDASGKQYEQFF. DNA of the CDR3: TGTGCCACCAGTGATGCGTCGGGGAAACAGTATGAGCAGTTCTTC.

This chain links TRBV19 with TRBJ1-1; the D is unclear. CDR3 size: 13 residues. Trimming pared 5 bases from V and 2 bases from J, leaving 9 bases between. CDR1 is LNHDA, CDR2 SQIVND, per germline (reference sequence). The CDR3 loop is CASSSTLNTEAFF. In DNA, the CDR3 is TGTGCCAGTAGTTCGACACTTAACACTGAAGCTTTCTTT. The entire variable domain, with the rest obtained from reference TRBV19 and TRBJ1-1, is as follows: DGGITQSPKYLFRKEGQNVTLSCEQNLNHDAMYWYRQDPGQGLRLIYYSQIVNDFQKGDIAEGYSVSREKKESFPLTVTSAQKNPTAFYLCASSSTLNTEAFFGQGTRLTVV.

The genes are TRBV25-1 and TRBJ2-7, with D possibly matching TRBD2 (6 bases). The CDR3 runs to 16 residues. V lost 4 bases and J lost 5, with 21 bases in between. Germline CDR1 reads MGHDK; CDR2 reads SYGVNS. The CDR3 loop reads CASSVSRGLGIHEQYF. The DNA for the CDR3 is TGTGCCAGCAGTGTATCCCGGGGGTTGGGGATTCACGAGCAGTACTTC.

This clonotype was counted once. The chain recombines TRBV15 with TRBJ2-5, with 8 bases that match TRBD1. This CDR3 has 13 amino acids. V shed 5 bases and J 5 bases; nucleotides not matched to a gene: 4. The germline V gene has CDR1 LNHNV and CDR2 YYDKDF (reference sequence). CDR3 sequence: CATSGNRGETQYF. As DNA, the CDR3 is TGTGCCACCAGCGGGAACAGGGGGGAGACCCAGTACTTC.

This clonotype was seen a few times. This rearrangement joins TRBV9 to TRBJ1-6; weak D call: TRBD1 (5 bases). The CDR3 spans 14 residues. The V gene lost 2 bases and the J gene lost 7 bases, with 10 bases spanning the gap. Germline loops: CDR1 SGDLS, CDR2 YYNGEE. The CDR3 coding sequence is TGTGCCAGCAGCGTGGGCAGGGCGAATTCACCCCTCCACTTT. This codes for CASSVGRANSPLHF.

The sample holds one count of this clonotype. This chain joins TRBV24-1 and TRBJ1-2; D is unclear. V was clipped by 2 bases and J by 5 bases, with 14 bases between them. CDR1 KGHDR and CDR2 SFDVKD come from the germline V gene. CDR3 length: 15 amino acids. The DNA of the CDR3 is TGTGCCACCAGTGATTACCGCGATCCCGTGTATGGCTACACCTTC. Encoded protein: CATSDYRDPVYGYTF.

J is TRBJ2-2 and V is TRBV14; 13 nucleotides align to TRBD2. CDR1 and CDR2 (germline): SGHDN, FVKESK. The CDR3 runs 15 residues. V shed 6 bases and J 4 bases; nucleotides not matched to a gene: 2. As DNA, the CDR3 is TGTGCCAGCAGAACTAGCGGGGGGGCCACCGGGGAGCTGTTTTTT. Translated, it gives CASRTSGGATGELFF. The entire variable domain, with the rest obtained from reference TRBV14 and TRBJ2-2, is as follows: EAGVTQFPSHSVIEKGQTVTLRCDPISGHDNLYWYRRVMGKEIKFLLHFVKESKQDESGMPNNRFLAERTGGTYSTLKVQPAELEDSGVYFCASRTSGGATGELFFGEGSRLTVL.

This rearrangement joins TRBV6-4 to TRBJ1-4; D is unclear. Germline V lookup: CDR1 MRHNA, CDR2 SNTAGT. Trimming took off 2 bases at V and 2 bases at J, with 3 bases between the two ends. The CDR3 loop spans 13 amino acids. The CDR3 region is CASSDGTNEKLFF. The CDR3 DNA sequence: TGTGCCAGCAGTGACGGGACTAATGAAAAACTGTTTTTT.

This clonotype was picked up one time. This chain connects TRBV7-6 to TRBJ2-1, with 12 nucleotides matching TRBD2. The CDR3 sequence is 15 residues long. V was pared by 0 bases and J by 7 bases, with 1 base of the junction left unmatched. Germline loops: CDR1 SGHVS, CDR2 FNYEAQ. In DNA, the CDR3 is TGTGCCAGCAGCTTAGCAGGACTAGCGGGAAATGAGCAGTTCTTC. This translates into CASSLAGLAGNEQFF. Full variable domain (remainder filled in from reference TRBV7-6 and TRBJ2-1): GAGVSQSPRYKVTKRGQDVALRCDPISGHVSLYWYRQALGQGPEFLTYFNYEAQQDKSGLPNDRFSAERPEGSISTLTIQRTEQRDSAMYRCASSLAGLAGNEQFFGPGTRLTVL.

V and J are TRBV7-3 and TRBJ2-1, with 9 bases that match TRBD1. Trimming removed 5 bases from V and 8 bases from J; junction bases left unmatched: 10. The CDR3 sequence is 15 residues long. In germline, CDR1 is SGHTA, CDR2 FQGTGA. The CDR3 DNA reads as TGTGCCAGCAGCCGAGACGGACAGGGGAGGGATGAGCAGTTCTTC. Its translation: CASSRDGQGRDEQFF. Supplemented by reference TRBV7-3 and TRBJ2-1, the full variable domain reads GAGVSQTPSNKVTEKGKYVELRCDPISGHTALYWYRQSLGQGPEFLIYFQGTGAADDSGLPNDRFFAVRPEGSVSTLKIQRTERGDSAVYLCASSRDGQGRDEQFFGPGTRLTVL.

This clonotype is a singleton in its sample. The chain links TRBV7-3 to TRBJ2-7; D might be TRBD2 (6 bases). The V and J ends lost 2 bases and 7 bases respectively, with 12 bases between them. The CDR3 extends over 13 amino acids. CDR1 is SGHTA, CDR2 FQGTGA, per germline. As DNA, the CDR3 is TGTGCCAGCAGCTTAGGTTTCCGGGGGGAGCAGTACTTC. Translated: CASSLGFRGEQYF.

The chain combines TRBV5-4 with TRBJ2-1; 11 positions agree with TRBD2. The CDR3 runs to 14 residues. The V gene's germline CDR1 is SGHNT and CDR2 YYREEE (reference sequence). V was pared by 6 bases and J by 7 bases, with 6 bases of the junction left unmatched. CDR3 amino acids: CASNPTSGINEQFF. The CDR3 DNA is TGTGCCAGCAACCCGACTAGCGGGATAAATGAGCAGTTCTTC. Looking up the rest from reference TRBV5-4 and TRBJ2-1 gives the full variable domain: ETGVTQSPTHLIKTRGQQVTLRCSSQSGHNTVSWYQQALGQGPQFIFQYYREEENGRGNFPPRFSGLQFPNYSSELNVNALELDDSALYLCASNPTSGINEQFFGPGTRLTVL.

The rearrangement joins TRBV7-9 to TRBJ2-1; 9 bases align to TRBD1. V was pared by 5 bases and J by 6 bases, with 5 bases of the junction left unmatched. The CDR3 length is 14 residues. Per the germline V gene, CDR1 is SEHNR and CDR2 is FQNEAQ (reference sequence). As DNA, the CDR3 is TGTGCCAGCAGCCATTTGGGACAGGGCAATGAGCAGTTCTTC. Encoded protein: CASSHLGQGNEQFF.

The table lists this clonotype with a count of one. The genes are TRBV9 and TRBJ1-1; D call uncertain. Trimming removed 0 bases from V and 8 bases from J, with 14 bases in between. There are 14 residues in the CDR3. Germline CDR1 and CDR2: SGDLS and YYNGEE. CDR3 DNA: TGTGCCAGCAGCGTAGGCGGCCTCGAGACCGAAGCTTTCTTT. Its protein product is CASSVGGLETEAFF.

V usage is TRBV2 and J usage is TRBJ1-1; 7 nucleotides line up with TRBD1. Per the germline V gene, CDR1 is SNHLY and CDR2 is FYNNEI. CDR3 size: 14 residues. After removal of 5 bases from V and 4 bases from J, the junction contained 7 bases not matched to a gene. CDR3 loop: CASSYTGDGTEAFF. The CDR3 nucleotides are TGTGCCAGCAGTTATACAGGGGATGGCACTGAAGCTTTCTTT. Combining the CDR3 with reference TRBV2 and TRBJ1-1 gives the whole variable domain EPEVTQTPSHQVTQMGQEVILRCVPISNHLYFYWYRQILGQKVEFLVSFYNNEISEKSEIFDDQFSVERPDGSNFTLKIRSTKLEDSAMYFCASSYTGDGTEAFFGQGTRLTVV.

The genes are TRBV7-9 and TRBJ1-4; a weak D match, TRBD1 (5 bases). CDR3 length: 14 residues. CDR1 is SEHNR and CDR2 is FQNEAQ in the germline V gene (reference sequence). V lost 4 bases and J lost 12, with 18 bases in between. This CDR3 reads CASSSRDRPRELFF. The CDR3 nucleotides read TGTGCCAGCAGCTCCCGGGACCGCCCCCGGGAACTGTTTTTT.

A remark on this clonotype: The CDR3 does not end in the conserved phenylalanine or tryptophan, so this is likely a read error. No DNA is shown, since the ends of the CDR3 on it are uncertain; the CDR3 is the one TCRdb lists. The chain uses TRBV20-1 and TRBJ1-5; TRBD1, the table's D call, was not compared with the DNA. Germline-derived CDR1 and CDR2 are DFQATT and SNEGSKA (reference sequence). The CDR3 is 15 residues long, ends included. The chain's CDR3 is CSAREKDRAISPSMV.